This T cell receptor (beta chain) was profiled in a study of T cells in Graves' hyperthyroidism and ophthalmopathy. Study conclusions and caveats: Ophthalmopathy prediction by the model preceded onset by a median roughly 6.3 months. Researchers found most expanded thyroid clonotypes above 0.001 in blood as well.

RNA transcripts served as the template for amplifying TCR beta CDR3 regions. HTBI primers were the set used in a first-round RT-PCR of the TCR CDR3. TCRdb processed the multiplex PCR reads anew with MiXCR; each CDR3 protein has one entry. The table shows a few hundred thousand distinct CDR3 sequences, with around 14% occurring only once. Remarks on this clonotype: Its specificity is not known.

V was clipped by 4 bases and J by 9 bases; unmatched bases: 14. This CDR3 contains 17 residues. Germline loops: CDR1 LNHDA, CDR2 SQIVND (reference sequence). Sequenced material: blood. The TCR sequence derives from a woman in her 30s with Graves' hyperthyroidism. V is TRBV19 and J is TRBJ2-7, with 14 nucleotides matching TRBD2. The CDR3 DNA reads TGTGCCAGTAGTAGAGAAATGGGACTAGCGGGAGAAGTGTGGCAGTACTTC. Its translation is CASSREMGLAGEVWQYF.